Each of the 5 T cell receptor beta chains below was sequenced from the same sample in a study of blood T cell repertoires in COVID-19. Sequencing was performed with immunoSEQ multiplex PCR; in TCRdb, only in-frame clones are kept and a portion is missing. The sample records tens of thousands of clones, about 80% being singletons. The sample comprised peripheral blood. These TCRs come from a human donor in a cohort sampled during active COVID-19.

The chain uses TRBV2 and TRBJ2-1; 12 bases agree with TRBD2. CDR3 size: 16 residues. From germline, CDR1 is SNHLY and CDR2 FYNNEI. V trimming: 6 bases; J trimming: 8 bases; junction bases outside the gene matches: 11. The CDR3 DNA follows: TGTGCCAGCAGGGGAACGACTAGCGGGAGTGGTTATGAGCAGTTCTTC. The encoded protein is CASRGTTSGSGYEQFF.

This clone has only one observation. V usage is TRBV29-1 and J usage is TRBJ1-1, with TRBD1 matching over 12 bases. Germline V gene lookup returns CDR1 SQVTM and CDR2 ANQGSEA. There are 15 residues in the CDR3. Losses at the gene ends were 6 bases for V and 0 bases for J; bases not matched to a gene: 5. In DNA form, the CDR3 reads TGCAGCGTCCGGGGACAGGGGGCGTTGAACACTGAAGCTTTCTTT. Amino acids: CSVRGQGALNTEAFF. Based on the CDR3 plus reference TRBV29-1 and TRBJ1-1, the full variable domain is SAVISQKPSRDICQRGTSLTIQCQVDSQVTMMFWYRQQPGQSLTLIATANQGSEATYESGFVIDKFPISRPNLTFSTLTVSNMSPEDSSIYLCSVRGQGALNTEAFFGQGTRLTVV.

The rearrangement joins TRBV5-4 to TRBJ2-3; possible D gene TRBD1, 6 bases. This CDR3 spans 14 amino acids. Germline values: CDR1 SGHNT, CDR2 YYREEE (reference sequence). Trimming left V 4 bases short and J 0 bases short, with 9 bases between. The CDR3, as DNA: TGTGCCAGCAGCCAGGGACACAGCACAGATACGCAGTATTTT. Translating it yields CASSQGHSTDTQYF.

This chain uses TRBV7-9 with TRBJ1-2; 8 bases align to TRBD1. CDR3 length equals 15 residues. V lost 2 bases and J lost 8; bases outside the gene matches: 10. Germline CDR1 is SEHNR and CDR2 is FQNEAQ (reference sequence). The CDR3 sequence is CASSLIGRGLGGYTF. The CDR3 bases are TGTGCCAGCAGCTTAATAGGCAGGGGGCTGGGCGGCTACACCTTC.

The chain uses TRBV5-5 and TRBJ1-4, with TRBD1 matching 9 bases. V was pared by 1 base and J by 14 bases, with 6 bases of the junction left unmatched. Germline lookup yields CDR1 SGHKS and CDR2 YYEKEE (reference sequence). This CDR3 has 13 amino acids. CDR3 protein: CASSLTDRGSLFF. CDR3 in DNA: TGTGCCAGCAGCTTGACGGACAGGGGATCCCTGTTTTTT.